This T cell receptor (beta chain) was retrieved from a study of shared clonotypes between healthy human individuals. The ends were cut back, 1 base at V and 8 bases at J, with 14 bases in the middle. Per germline, CDR1 LNHDA and CDR2 SQIVND (reference sequence). The CDR3 has 14 residues. About this clone itself: Its target is unknown.

General observations from the study: Memory subsets generally showed smaller estimated richness than naive subsets did. The expectation was that sequencing depth would affect clonotype sharing among donors.

Assay execution proceeded at the deep level. As handled by the study authors: Filtering differed, since immunoSEQ gave only junction sequences and no quality scores. Data came from immunoSEQ multiplex PCR; TCRdb stores just in-frame clones and leaves some out. V and J calls and clone size are given by that table; D and trimming were obtained from the DNA. The sample lists around 2,100,000 clones; about 95% were seen once. Terminally differentiated effector memory CD45RA+ cells were excluded by CCR7 positive selection of CD45RO-negative cells. Sequenced: naive CD8+ T cells sorted from blood. V and J are TRBV19 and TRBJ1-1; D remains ambiguous. The clonotype comes from a man aged 18 to 30 in good health. CDR3 DNA: TGTGCCAGTAGTATAGGTGGGTCCTTAAGGGAAGCTTTCTTT. Protein product: CASSIGGSLREAFF.